A selection of T cell receptor beta chains follows, all from one sample in a study of cytomegalovirus exposure and HLA in healthy donors. Generated by immunoSEQ multiplex PCR, the TCRdb table keeps only in-frame clones and is missing some. The data hold about 190,000 clones, with roughly 73% observed a single time. The sequenced sample consisted of PBMCs. The receptors shown here come from a woman aged 25 to 45 in good health and CMV-seropositive. The conserved cysteine and the conserved F or W are not part of the CDR3 here.

V	J	CDR3
TRBV9	TRBJ2-5	ASSVFDSLQETQY
TRBV29-1	TRBJ2-1	SVAVLGNEQF
TRBV6-5	TRBJ2-3	ASRSLAGGSDTQY
TRBV7-9	TRBJ2-3	ASSLALVAGTDTQY
TRBV28	TRBJ1-2	ASSLLSYGYT
TRBV19	TRBJ1-1	ASSIGTGGKVTEAF
TRBV28	TRBJ1-2	ASSPFGGTGYDYT
TRBV7-2	TRBJ2-5	ASSGTGGETQY
TRBV5-6	TRBJ2-7	ASSFNYEQY
TRBV19	TRBJ2-3	ASSTGQGAHRDTQY
TRBV7-9	TRBJ1-1	SSSSHWSEAF
TRBV28	TRBJ2-6	ASRGGAGANVLT
TRBV28	TRBJ1-5	ASSLLGSGNQPQH
TRBV7-8	TRBJ1-4	ASCEGVGVFCEKLF
TRBV18	TRBJ1-4	ASTGQGSNEKLF
TRBV9	TRBJ2-1	ASSIPQGREQF
TRBV25-1	TRBJ1-5	ASSDHGTGYNQPQH
TRBV7-6	TRBJ2-2	ASSLSPHTGELF
TRBV6-5	TRBJ1-5	ASSYGANQPQH
TRBV19	TRBJ2-1	ASRSLPGQYNEQF
TRBV20-1	TRBJ1-1	SARDRSPV
TRBV2	TRBJ2-1	ASSETGTNEQF
TRBV6-1	TRBJ1-5	ASSEAWGDQPQH
TRBV19	TRBJ1-1	ASIQWAEAF
TRBV27	TRBJ2-2	ASSPRAGRVTGELF
TRBV6-6	TRBJ1-1	ASSPGGTEAF
TRBV19	TRBJ2-6	ASSGTWANVLT
TRBV18	TRBJ2-5	ASSPIPAGGLETQY
TRBV18	TRBJ2-1	ASSPLAAYYNEQF
TRBV2	TRBJ2-2	ASSVVRGMTGELF
TRBV7-2	TRBJ1-2	ASSLVQGNYGYT
TRBV5-4	TRBJ2-5	ASSGPRGAGETQY
TRBV4-1	TRBJ1-4	ASSQDPWRNEKLF
TRBV7-2	TRBJ1-5	ASSLGGTHSQPQH
TRBV15	TRBJ2-7	ATSIGTGWDEQY